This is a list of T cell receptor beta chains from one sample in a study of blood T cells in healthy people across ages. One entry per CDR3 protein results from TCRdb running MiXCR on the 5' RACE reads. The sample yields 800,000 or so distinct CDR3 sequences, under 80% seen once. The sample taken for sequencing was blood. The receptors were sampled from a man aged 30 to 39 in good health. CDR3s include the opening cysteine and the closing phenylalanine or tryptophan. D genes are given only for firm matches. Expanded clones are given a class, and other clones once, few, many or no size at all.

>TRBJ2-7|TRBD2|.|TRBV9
TGTGCCAGCAGCCCTCATGGGCGGGGGGACTCCGAGCAGTACTTC
CASSPHGRGDSEQYF
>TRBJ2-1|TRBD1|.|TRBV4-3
TGCGCCAGCAGCCAAACCGGGACAGGTGGCAATGAGCAGTTCTTC
CASSQTGTGGNEQFF
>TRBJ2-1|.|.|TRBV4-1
TGCGCCAGCAGCCATTGGGGGCTCCCCTCCTACAATGAGCAGTTCTTC
CASSHWGLPSYNEQFF
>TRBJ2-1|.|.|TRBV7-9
TGTGCCAGCAGCAGAGAAGGGGAGCAGTTCTTC
CASSREGEQFF
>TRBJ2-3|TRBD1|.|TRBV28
TGTGCCAGTTCGAGACCGGGACAGGGGGTTAGCACAGATACGCAGTATTTT
CASSRPGQGVSTDTQYF
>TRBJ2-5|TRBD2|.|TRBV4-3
TGCGCCAGCAGCTTCCGACTAGCGGGGCGGGAGACCCAGTACTTC
CASSFRLAGRETQYF
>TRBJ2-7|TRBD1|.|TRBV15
TGTGCCACCAGCAGACGATTATCCGGGACAGCAGTTTACGAGCAGTACTTC
CATSRRLSGTAVYEQYF
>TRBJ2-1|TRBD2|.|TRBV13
TGTGCCAGCACCAACGCGGGACTAGCGGGGGCCTTACCCTACAATGAGCAGTTCTTC
CASTNAGLAGALPYNEQFF
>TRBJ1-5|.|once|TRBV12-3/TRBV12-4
TGTGCCAGCAGTGTAGGTAGGGGGGCTCAGCCCCAGCATTTT
CASSVGRGAQPQHF
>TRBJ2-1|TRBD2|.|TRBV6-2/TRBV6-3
TGTGCCAGCAGCGAAGGACTAGCGGGGATCAATGAGCAGTTCTTC
CASSEGLAGINEQFF
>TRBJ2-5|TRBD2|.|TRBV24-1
TGTGCCACCAGTTCAGCGGGGGGTAGAGAGACCCAGTACTTC
CATSSAGGRETQYF
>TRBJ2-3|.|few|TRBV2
TGTGCCAGCACCCCTAGCACAGATACGCAGTATTTT
CASTPSTDTQYF
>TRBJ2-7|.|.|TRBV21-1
TGTGCCAGCAGCAAAGGGCCTACCTACAATGAGCAGTACTTC
CASSKGPTYNEQYF
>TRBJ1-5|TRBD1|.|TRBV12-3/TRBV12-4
TGTGCCAGCAGTCCGACAGGGAGGTTTCAGCCCCAGCATTTT
CASSPTGRFQPQHF
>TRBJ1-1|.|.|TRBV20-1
TGCAGTGCTAGGGCGACAGGCGGCACTGAAGCTTTCTTT
CSARATGGTEAFF
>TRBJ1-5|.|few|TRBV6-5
TGTGCCAGCAGCCGGAAAGCGGGGTTAAATCAGCCCCAGCATTTT
CASSRKAGLNQPQHF
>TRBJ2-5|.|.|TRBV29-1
TGCAGCGTTGAAGGGAAGGCGGGGTACCAAGAGACCCAGTACTTC
CSVEGKAGYQETQYF
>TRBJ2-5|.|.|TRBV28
TGTGCCAGCAGTTCGGAGCAGGGGGGGGGAGAGACCCAGTACTTC
CASSSEQGGGETQYF